This T cell receptor beta chain was observed in a study of early T cells in non-severe SARS-CoV-2 infection. The overall study: Sequencing of bulk RNA from unsorted whole blood was done, without chain pairing.

This clonotype was detected ten times or more. TCRdb processed the 5' RACE reads anew with MiXCR; each CDR3 protein has one entry. Of around 70,000 distinct CDR3 sequences in the sample, about 12% were seen once. This CDR3 contains 18 residues. Germline-derived CDR1 and CDR2 are MDHEN and SYDVKM. V shed 7 bases, J shed 0 bases, and the junction held 9 bases outside the gene matches. This receptor was obtained from an adult who was a healthcare worker with PCR-confirmed SARS-CoV-2 infection or an uninfected control (not recorded which). Sequenced sample: whole blood. The V and J genes are TRBV28 and TRBJ2-1; 13 nucleotides match TRBD2. In DNA, the CDR3 is TGTGCCAGCAATCTGTTGACTAGCGGGAGGACCTCCTACAATGAGCAGTTCTTC. Its translation: CASNLLTSGRTSYNEQFF.